What follows are 17 T cell receptor beta chains derived from one specimen sequenced in a study of OX40 agonist ivuxolimab in advanced cancers. Only in-frame clones appear in the TCRdb table, and some are missing; sequencing was by immunoSEQ multiplex PCR. The sample has 65,000 to 95,000 clones, roughly 92% seen once. The specimen comprised CD4+ or CD8+ T cells sorted from blood, sampled in a trial of the OX40 agonist ivuxolimab. The receptors come from an adult with an advanced solid tumor such as melanoma, head and neck, liver or kidney cancer.

The V gene is TRBV30, the J gene TRBJ1-6, with D uncertain. V was shortened by 4 bases and J by 2 bases, with 12 bases between the two germline ends. In germline, CDR1 is GTSNPN, CDR2 SVGIG (reference sequence). The CDR3 loop spans 15 amino acids. The CDR3 loop reads CAWTLGPAYNSPLHF. CDR3 DNA: TGTGCCTGGACCCTCGGGCCAGCCTATAATTCACCCCTCCACTTT. Full variable domain (rest looked up from reference TRBV30 and TRBJ1-6): SQTIHQWPATLVQPVGSPLSLECTVEGTSNPNLYWYRQAAGRGLQLLFYSVGIGQISSEVPQNLSASRPQDRQFILSSKKLLLSDSGFYLCAWTLGPAYNSPLHFGNGTRLTVT.

In its sample, this clone was seen once. V usage is TRBV27 and J usage is TRBJ1-1, with D maybe TRBD1 (5 bases). Trimming left V 3 bases short and J 1 base short, with 9 bases between. The CDR3 sequence is 14 residues long. Germline V gene data show CDR1 as MNHEY and CDR2 as SMNVEV (reference sequence). The CDR3 sequence is CASSLVGGNTEAFF. DNA for the CDR3: TGTGCCAGCAGTTTGGTGGGGGGGAACACTGAAGCTTTCTTT.

The CDR3 DNA reads as TGTGCCAGCAGTTTACTCGGACAGGGGGCCTACGAGCAGTACTTC. Translation: CASSLLGQGAYEQYF. The J gene is TRBJ2-7, the V gene TRBV27; 10 bases agree with TRBD1. Germline V CDR1 and CDR2: MNHEY, SMNVEV (reference sequence). The V segment lost 2 bases and the J segment 2 bases; nucleotides outside the gene matches: 3. This CDR3 is built from 15 residues.

This clone has a single count. Here the CDR3 DNA reads TGTGCCAGCAGCTTACGGGGGGACGGAAACACCATATATTTT. Amino acid sequence: CASSLRGDGNTIYF. The chain links TRBV13 to TRBJ1-3, with D maybe TRBD1 (5 bases). There are 14 residues in the CDR3. Trimming removed 2 bases from V and 4 bases from J, with 9 bases in between. The germline V gene has CDR1 PRHDT and CDR2 FYEKMQ (reference sequence).

The chain uses TRBV7-3 and TRBJ2-3; 8 nucleotides match TRBD1. CDR1 and CDR2 (germline): SGHTA, FQGTGA. The trim removed 4 bases at V and 0 bases at J, leaving 3 bases unmatched. The CDR3 runs 15 residues. CDR3 DNA sequence: TGTGCCAGCAGCTCGACAGGGGCTAGCACAGATACGCAGTATTTT. Translation gives CASSSTGASTDTQYF.

The V and J genes are TRBV10-2 and TRBJ2-7; 8 nucleotides align to TRBD2. Germline loops: CDR1 WSHSY, CDR2 SAAADI. The CDR3 runs 15 residues. After removal of 0 bases from V and 3 bases from J, the junction contained 4 bases not matched to a gene. In nucleotides, the CDR3 is TGCGCCAGCAGTGAGTCTGGGCGGGGGGTCTACGAGCAGTACTTC. As protein: CASSESGRGVYEQYF.

The chain couples TRBV27 to TRBJ2-3, with 7 nucleotides matching TRBD1. Germline trimming cut 4 bases from V and 2 bases from J; bases unmatched to any gene: 6. CDR1 MNHEY and CDR2 SMNVEV come from the germline V gene (reference sequence). The CDR3 length is 15 residues. The CDR3 nucleotides are TGTGCCAGCAGTTCACCGGGACAGCACACAGATACGCAGTATTTT. Translation gives CASSSPGQHTDTQYF.

The chain uses TRBV21-1 and TRBJ2-7; the DNA was not compared with TRBD1, the D call given in the table. TRBV21-1 is designated a pseudogene. The CDR3 loop spans 14 amino acids. For the CDR3, the DNA is TGTGCCAGCAGCAAAGGACAGGGTAGCTACGAGCAGTACTTC. It specifies CASSKGQGSYEQYF.

V gene TRBV18 combines with J gene TRBJ1-2; D may be TRBD1 (6 bases). The CDR3 consists of 14 residues. V dropped 4 bases and J dropped 6 bases, with 15 bases sitting between them. CDR1 and CDR2 (germline): KGHSH, LQKENI. This CDR3 is CASSRGPKRDGYTF. CDR3 sequence (DNA): TGTGCCAGCTCACGGGGGCCGAAGAGGGATGGCTACACCTTC.

The gene calls are TRBV7-6 and TRBJ1-1; TRBD1 is a possible D gene (6 bases). The V gene's germline CDR1 is SGHVS and CDR2 FNYEAQ. V was pared by 1 base and J by 0 bases, with 18 bases between. The CDR3 is 18 amino acids. In DNA form, the CDR3 reads TGTGCCAGCAGCTTAGGCCAGGGGAGCGATTCCCTGAACACTGAAGCTTTCTTT. It yields the protein CASSLGQGSDSLNTEAFF.

V usage is TRBV18 and J usage is TRBJ1-2, with 7 bases matching TRBD1. CDR1 and CDR2 from the germline V gene are KGHSH and LQKENI. This CDR3 comprises 13 residues. Germline trimming cut 2 bases from V and 4 bases from J; bases unmatched to any gene: 1. The CDR3 DNA reads as TGTGCCAGCTCACCAGGGACAGTCTATGGCTACACCTTC. It specifies CASSPGTVYGYTF.

This clone showed up just a few times. Different DNA sequences within this sample yield the same CDR3. The gene calls are TRBV11-2 and TRBJ2-7; D ambiguous. The V gene's germline CDR1 is SGHAT and CDR2 FQNNGV. The CDR3 spans 12 residues. Between the trimmed V and J ends, which lost 3 bases and 0 bases, there was a span of 3 bases. The CDR3 DNA reads TGTGCCAGCAGCTTGAGCTCCTACGAGCAGTACTTC. Encoded protein: CASSLSSYEQYF.

The CDR3 here is CAISDSRTPLDGYTF. The CDR3 DNA is TGTGCCATCAGTGATTCAAGGACGCCATTGGATGGCTACACCTTC. This chain links TRBV10-3 with TRBJ1-2; no reliable D call. Germline V gene lookup returns CDR1 ENHRY and CDR2 SYGVKD. The V end was cut by 3 bases, the J end by 6 bases, with 17 bases between. The CDR3 covers 15 residues.

In regard to this clone: The junction differs from germline at one of its ends, possibly a read error. V and J are TRBV7-7 and TRBJ2-1; D perhaps matches TRBD1 (5 bases). The CDR3 contains 14 residues. Germline CDR1 is SSHAT and CDR2 is FNYEAQ (reference sequence). The CDR3, as DNA: TGTGCTAGCAGCCAAGGGGTTTTAAACAATGAGCAGTTCTTC. As protein: CASSQGVLNNEQFF.

This sequence joins TRBV13 and TRBJ2-7; D call uncertain. The CDR3 consists of 16 residues. The germline CDR1 and CDR2 sequences are PRHDT and FYEKMQ (reference sequence). V gave up 4 bases and J gave up 2 bases, with 18 bases separating them. CDR3 coding DNA: TGTGCCAGCAGCTCCGAGGTAAAGGGTTGGGCCTACGAGCAGTACTTC. This gives the protein CASSSEVKGWAYEQYF.

In its sample, this clone is medium-sized. The chain is built from TRBV4-3 and TRBJ1-1; D gene uncertain. V was pared by 4 bases and J by 1 base, with 10 bases between. Germline-derived CDR1 and CDR2 are LGHNA and YSLEER. This CDR3 is 14 amino acids long. The chain's CDR3 is CASSRNRGNTEAFF. CDR3 nucleotides: TGCGCCAGCAGCCGGAACCGGGGGAACACTGAAGCTTTCTTT.

The chain has TRBV9 and TRBJ2-5, with a possible D match to TRBD1 (6 bases). The length of the CDR3 is 14 residues. Germline assignment: CDR1 SGDLS and CDR2 YYNGEE. Deletions cut 0 bases from V and 2 bases from J, with 8 bases between. The CDR3, as DNA: TGTGCCAGCAGCGTAGTAGGACAGCAAGAGACCCAGTACTTC. As protein: CASSVVGQQETQYF.